The sequence of this TCR beta chain was determined in a study of blood T cells in healthy people across ages. Through a sample-barcoded 5' primer and a J-beta primer mix, a second PCR was run for about 6 to 11 cycles. TCRdb itself ran the 5' RACE reads through MiXCR, one entry per CDR3 protein. The sample has 700,000 to 800,000 distinct CDR3 sequences, approximately 39% seen once. This clonotype was observed once. Germline V gene sequence: CDR1 DFQATT, CDR2 SNEGSKA (reference sequence). The length of the CDR3 is 14 residues. This TCR was sampled from an older woman in good health. Sequencing used blood. The gene calls are TRBV20-1 and TRBJ2-7; D possibly corresponds to TRBD2 (6 bases). The DNA end lines up better with TRBJ2-5; the J call may be wrong. CDR3 sequence: CSASIGTEGETQYF. The CDR3 coding sequence is TGCAGTGCTAGTATTGGGACGGAGGGGGAGACCCAGTACTTC.